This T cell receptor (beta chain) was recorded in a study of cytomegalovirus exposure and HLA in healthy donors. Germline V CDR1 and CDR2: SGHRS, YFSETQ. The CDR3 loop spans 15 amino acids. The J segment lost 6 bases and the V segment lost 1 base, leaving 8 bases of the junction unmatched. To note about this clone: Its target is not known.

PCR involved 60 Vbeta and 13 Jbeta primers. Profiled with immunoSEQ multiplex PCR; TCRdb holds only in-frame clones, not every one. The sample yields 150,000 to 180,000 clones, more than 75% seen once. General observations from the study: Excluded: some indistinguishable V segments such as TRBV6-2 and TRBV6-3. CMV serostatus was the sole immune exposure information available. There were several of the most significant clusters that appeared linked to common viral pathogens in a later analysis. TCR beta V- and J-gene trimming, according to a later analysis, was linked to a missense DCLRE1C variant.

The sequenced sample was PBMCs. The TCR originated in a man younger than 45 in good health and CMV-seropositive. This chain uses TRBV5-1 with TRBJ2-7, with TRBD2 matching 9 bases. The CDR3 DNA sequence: TGCGCCAGCAGCTTGCCCGGGACTAGCATTGGCGAGCAGTACTTC. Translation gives CASSLPGTSIGEQYF.